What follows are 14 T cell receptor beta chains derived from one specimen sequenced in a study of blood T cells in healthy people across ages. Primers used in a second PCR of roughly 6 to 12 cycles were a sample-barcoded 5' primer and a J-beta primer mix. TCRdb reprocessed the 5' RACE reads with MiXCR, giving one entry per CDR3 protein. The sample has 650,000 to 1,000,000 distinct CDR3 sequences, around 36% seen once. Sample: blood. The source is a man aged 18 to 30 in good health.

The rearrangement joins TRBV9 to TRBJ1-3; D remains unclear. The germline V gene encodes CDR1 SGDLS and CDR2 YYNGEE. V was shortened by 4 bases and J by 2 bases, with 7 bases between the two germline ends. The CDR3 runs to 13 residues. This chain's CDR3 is CASSPPPGNTIYF. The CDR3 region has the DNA TGTGCCAGCAGCCCTCCGCCTGGAAACACCATATATTTT.

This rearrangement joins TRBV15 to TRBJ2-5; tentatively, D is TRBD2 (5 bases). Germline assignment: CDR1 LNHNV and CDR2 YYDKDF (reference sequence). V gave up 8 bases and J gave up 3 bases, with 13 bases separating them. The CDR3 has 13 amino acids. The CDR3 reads CATAPQRKETQYF. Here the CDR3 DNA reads TGTGCCACCGCTCCCCAGCGGAAAGAGACCCAGTACTTC.

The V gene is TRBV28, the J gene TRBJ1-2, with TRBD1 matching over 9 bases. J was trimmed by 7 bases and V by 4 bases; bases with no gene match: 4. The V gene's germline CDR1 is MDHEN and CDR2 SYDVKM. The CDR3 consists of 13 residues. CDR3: CASSWGTGSGYTF. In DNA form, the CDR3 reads TGTGCCAGCAGTTGGGGGACAGGGAGTGGCTACACCTTC.

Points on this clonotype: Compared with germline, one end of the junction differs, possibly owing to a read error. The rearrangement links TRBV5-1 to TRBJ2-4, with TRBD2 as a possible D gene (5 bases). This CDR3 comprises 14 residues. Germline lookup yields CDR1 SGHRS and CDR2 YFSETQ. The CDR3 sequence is CAGSLDFSTNKLYF. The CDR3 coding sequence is TGCGCCGGCAGCTTGGACTTTTCTACAAATAAGCTGTATTTC.

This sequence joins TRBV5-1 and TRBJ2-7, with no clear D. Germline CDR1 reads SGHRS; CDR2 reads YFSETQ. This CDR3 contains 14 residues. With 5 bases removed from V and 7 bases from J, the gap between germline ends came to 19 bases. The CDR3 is CASRLSHSYNEQYF. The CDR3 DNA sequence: TGCGCCAGCAGACTTTCGCATTCCTACAATGAGCAGTACTTC.

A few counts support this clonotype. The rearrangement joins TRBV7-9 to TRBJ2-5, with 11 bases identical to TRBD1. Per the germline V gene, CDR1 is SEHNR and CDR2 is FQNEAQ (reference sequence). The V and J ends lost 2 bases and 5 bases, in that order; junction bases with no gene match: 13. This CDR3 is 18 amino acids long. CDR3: CASSLIFLDRGRLETQYF. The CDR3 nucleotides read TGTGCCAGCAGCTTAATATTTTTGGACAGGGGGCGGTTGGAGACCCAGTACTTC.

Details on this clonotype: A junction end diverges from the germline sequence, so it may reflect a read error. The CDR3, as DNA: TGCGCCAGCAGCTTGGGAACAGGGTACCAAGAGGCCCAGTACTTC. Translated: CASSLGTGYQEAQYF. The chain links TRBV5-1 to TRBJ2-5, with D tentatively TRBD1 (6 bases). From germline, CDR1 is SGHRS and CDR2 YFSETQ. This CDR3 has 15 amino acids.

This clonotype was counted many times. In DNA form, the CDR3 reads TGCAGTGCTTCCGGGGGTTTAGGTGAAAAACTGTTTTTT. Translation: CSASGGLGEKLFF. The chain uses TRBV20-1 and TRBJ1-4, with D tentatively TRBD1 (5 bases). Trimming removed 5 bases at V and 7 bases at J, with 14 bases between. In germline, CDR1 is DFQATT, CDR2 SNEGSKA (reference sequence). This CDR3 has 13 residues.

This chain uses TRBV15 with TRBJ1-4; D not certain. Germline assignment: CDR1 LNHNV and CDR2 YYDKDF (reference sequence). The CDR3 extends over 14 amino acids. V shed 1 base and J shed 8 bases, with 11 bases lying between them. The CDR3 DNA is TGTGCCACCAGCAGAGTCCCCGAAGAGGAAAAACTGTTTTTT. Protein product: CATSRVPEEEKLFF.

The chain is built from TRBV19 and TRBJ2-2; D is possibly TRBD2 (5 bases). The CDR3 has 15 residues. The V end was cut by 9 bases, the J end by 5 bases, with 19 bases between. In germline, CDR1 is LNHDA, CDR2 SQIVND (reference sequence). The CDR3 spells CASRRQLRRTGELFF. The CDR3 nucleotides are TGTGCCAGCAGGAGGCAGCTCCGTAGGACCGGGGAGCTGTTTTTT.

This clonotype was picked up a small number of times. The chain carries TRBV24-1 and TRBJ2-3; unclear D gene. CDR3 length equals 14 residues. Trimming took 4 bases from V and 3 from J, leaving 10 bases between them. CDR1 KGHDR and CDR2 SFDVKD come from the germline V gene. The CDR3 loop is CATSDPRGTDTQYF. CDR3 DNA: TGTGCCACCAGTGACCCTCGAGGAACAGATACGCAGTATTTT.

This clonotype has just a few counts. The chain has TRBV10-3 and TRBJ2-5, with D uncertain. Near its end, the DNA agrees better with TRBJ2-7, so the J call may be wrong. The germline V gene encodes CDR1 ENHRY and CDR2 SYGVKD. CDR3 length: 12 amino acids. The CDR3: CAIRALGYEQYF. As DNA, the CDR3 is TGTGCCATCAGGGCCTTAGGATACGAGCAGTACTTC.

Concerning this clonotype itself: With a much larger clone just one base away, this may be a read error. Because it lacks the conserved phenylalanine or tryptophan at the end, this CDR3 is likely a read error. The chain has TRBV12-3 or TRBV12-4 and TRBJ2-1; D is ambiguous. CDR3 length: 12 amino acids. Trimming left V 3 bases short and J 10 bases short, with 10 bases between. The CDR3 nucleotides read TGTGCCAGCAGTTTCCCCCGAGTAGAGCAGTTCTCC. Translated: CASSFPRVEQFS.

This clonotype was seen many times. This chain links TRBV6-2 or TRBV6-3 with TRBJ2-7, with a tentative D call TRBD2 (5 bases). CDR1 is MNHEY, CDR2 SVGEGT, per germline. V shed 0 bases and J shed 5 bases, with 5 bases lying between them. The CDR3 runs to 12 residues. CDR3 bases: TGTGCCAGCAGTTACTCGAGGGACGAGCAGTACTTC. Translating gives CASSYSRDEQYF.